The 6 T cell receptor beta chains in this list originate from one sample, sequenced in a study of glioma-infiltrating T cells after dendritic cell vaccination. The data were produced by immunoSEQ multiplex PCR, yet TCRdb's version contains in-frame clones alone and is incomplete. The repertoire holds approximately 93,000 clones, with around 84% as singletons. Time point here: after dendritic cell vaccination, including at tumor progression/relapse. The material was blood, obtained after dendritic cell vaccination. All receptors come from a human donor with glioblastoma.

The genes are TRBV7-9 and TRBJ2-7, with a tentative D call TRBD1 (6 bases). Germline values: CDR1 SEHNR, CDR2 FQNEAQ (reference sequence). The ends were cut back, 1 base at V and 0 bases at J, with 10 bases in the middle. This CDR3 contains 15 residues. CDR3 in amino acids: CASSLEDRNSYEQYF. The CDR3 nucleotides read TGTGCCAGCAGCTTAGAGGACAGAAACTCCTACGAGCAGTACTTC.

The J gene is TRBJ1-1, the V gene TRBV7-9; TRBD1 matches 7 bases. The V gene's germline CDR1 is SEHNR and CDR2 FQNEAQ (reference sequence). The CDR3 is 15 residues long. With V trimmed by 7 bases and J by 1 base, 9 bases remained unmatched. The CDR3 DNA reads as TGTGCCAGCACCCGATCCGGGACAGAGAACACTGAAGCTTTCTTT. Protein product: CASTRSGTENTEAFF.

The chain is built from TRBV6-4 and TRBJ2-3, with D perhaps matching TRBD1 (5 bases). Germline CDR1 MRHNA, CDR2 SNTAGT. The CDR3 loop spans 15 amino acids. The V end was cut by 2 bases, the J end by 2 bases, with 11 bases between. This CDR3 reads CASSDGIGDTDTQYF. As DNA, the CDR3 is TGTGCCAGCAGTGACGGGATAGGGGACACAGATACGCAGTATTTT.

The genes are TRBV7-2 and TRBJ2-3; 8 nucleotides match TRBD2. Trimming at V came to 1 base and at J to 6 bases, leaving 12 bases not matched to a gene. CDR1 SGHTA and CDR2 FQGNSA come from the germline V gene. CDR3 size: 17 residues. The CDR3 sequence: CASSLVSGLEFTDTQYF. The CDR3 DNA reads as TGTGCCAGCAGCTTAGTTTCGGGACTAGAGTTTACGGATACGCAGTATTTT.

The chain joins TRBV29-1 to TRBJ1-2, with TRBD1 as a possible D gene (5 bases). This CDR3 comprises 15 residues. V lost 5 bases and J 1 base, leaving 17 bases between the germline ends. From germline, CDR1 is SQVTM and CDR2 ANQGSEA. In DNA, the CDR3 is TGCAGCGTTAGGGGAGGTTCCGGGGTTAACTATGGCTACACCTTC. Translated, it gives CSVRGGSGVNYGYTF.

The V call is TRBV5-1, the J call TRBJ1-2; 8 bases map to TRBD1. V gave up 2 bases and J gave up 6 bases; unmatched junction bases: 9. The CDR3 is 15 residues long. CDR1 and CDR2 from the germline V gene are SGHRS and YFSETQ. The CDR3 sequence is CASSFFPGGDNGYTF. For the CDR3, the DNA is TGCGCCAGCAGCTTTTTTCCAGGGGGCGATAATGGCTACACCTTC.